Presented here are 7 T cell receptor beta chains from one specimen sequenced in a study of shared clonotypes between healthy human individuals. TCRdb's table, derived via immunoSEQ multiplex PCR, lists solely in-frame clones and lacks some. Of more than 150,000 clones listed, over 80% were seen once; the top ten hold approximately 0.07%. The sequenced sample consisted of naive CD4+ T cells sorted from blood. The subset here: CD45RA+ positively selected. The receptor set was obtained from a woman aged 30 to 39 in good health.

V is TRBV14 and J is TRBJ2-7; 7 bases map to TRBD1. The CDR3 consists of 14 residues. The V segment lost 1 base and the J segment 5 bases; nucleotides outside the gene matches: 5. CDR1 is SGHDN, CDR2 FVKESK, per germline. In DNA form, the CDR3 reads TGTGCCAGCAGCCAAGCTAGGGGGCGCCACGAGCAGTACTTC. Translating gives CASSQARGRHEQYF. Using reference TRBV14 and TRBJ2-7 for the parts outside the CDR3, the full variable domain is EAGVTQFPSHSVIEKGQTVTLRCDPISGHDNLYWYRRVMGKEIKFLLHFVKESKQDESGMPNNRFLAERTGGTYSTLKVQPAELEDSGVYFCASSQARGRHEQYFGPGTRLTVT.

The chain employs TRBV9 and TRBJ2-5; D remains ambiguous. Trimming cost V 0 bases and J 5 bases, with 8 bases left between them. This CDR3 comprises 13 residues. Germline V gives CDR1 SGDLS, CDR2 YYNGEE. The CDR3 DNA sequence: TGTGCCAGCAGCGTAGGTCCCGGGGAGACCCAGTACTTC. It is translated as CASSVGPGETQYF.

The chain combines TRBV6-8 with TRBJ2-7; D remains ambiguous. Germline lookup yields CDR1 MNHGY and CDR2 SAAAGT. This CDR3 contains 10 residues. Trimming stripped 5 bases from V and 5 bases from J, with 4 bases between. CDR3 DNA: TGTGCCAGCAGTGTACACGAGCAGTACTTC. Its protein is CASSVHEQYF.

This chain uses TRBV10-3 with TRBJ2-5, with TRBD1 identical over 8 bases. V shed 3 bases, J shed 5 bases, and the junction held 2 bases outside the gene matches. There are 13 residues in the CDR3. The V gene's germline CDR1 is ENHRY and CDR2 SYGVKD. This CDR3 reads CAISEGQGETQYF. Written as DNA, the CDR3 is TGTGCCATCAGTGAAGGACAGGGTGAGACCCAGTACTTC.

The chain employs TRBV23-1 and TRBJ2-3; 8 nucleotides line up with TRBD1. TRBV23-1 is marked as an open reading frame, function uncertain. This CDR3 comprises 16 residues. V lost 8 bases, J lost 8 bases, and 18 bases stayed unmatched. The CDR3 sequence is CASRTPDRVYPGTQYF. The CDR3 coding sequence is TGCGCCAGCCGAACGCCGGACAGGGTCTACCCGGGTACGCAGTATTTT.

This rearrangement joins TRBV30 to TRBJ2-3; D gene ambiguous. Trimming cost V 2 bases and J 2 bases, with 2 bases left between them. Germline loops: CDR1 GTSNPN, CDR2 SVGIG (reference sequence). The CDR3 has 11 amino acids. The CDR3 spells CAWSTTDTQYF. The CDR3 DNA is TGTGCCTGGAGTACCACAGATACGCAGTATTTT. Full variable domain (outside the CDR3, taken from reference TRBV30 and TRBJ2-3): SQTIHQWPATLVQPVGSPLSLECTVEGTSNPNLYWYRQAAGRGLQLLFYSVGIGQISSEVPQNLSASRPQDRQFILSSKKLLLSDSGFYLCAWSTTDTQYFGPGTRLTVL.

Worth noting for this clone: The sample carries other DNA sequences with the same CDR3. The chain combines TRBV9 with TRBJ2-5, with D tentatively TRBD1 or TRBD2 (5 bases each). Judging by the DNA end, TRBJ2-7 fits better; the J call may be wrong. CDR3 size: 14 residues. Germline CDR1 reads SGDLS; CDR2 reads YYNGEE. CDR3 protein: CASSVGGTPYEQYF. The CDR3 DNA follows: TGTGCCAGCAGCGTAGGTGGGACCCCCTACGAGCAGTACTTC.